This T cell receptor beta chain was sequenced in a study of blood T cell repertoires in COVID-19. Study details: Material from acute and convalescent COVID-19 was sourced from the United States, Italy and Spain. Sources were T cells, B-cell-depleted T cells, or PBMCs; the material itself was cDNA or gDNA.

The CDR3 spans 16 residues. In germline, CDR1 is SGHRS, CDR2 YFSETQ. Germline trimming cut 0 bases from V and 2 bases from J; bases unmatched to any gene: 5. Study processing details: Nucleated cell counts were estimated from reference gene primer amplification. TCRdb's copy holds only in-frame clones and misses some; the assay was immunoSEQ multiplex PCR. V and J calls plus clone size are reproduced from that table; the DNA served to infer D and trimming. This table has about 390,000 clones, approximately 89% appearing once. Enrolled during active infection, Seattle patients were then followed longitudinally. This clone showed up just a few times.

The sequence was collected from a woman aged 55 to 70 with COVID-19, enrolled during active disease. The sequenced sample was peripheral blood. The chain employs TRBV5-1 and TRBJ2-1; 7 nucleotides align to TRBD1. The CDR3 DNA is TGCGCCAGCAGCTTGGGACAGGGTGGGACCTACAATGAGCAGTTCTTC. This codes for CASSLGQGGTYNEQFF. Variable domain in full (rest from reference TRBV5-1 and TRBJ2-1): KAGVTQTPRYLIKTRGQQVTLSCSPISGHRSVSWYQQTPGQGLQFLFEYFSETQRNKGNFPGRFSGRQFSNSRSEMNVSTLELGDSALYLCASSLGQGGTYNEQFFGPGTRLTVL.